This T cell receptor (beta chain) appears in the sequencing data of a study of blood T cell repertoires in COVID-19. Looked up from germline, CDR1 is MNHEY and CDR2 is SVGAGI. The V and J ends lost 6 bases and 1 base, in that order; junction bases with no gene match: 5. This CDR3 contains 14 residues. The method was immunoSEQ multiplex PCR; TCRdb's version includes in-frame clones alone and lacks a portion of them. The sample shows fewer than 450,000 clones, roughly 91% of them seen only once. The TCR comes from a woman aged 18-29 years who had recovered from COVID-19. Sample: PBMCs or T cells enriched from blood (not recorded which). V gene TRBV6-5 combines with J gene TRBJ1-1, with TRBD1 identical over 7 bases. CDR3 DNA sequence: TGTGCCAGCAGACCCGGGACAGAGAACACTGAAGCTTTCTTT. This gives the protein CASRPGTENTEAFF.